The sequence of this T cell receptor (beta chain) was determined in a study of control samples from healthy donors and cancer patients. The repertoire was sequenced with immunoSEQ multiplex PCR; TCRdb's copy has only in-frame clones and lacks some. This sample yields about 79,000 clones, of which over 85% are seen a single time; roughly 1.3% belongs to the top ten. Sequenced: PBMCs. This sequence originates from a woman in her thirties or forties with lung cancer.

The CDR3 is CASTPPGTDNSPLHF. The CDR3 region has the DNA TGTGCCAGCACCCCCCCCGGGACAGATAATTCACCCCTCCACTTT. V is TRBV7-9 and J is TRBJ1-6, with 7 bases fitting TRBD1. V lost 7 bases, J lost 5 bases, and 8 bases stayed unmatched. This CDR3 contains 15 residues. Germline CDR1 and CDR2: SEHNR and FQNEAQ (reference sequence).